These 5 T cell receptor beta chains came from one sample sequenced in a study of OX40 agonist ivuxolimab in advanced cancers. The data were produced by immunoSEQ multiplex PCR, yet TCRdb's version contains in-frame clones alone and is incomplete. The table has approximately 44,000 clones, around 86% seen once. The specimen comprised CD4+ or CD8+ T cells sorted from blood, sampled in a trial of the OX40 agonist ivuxolimab. The receptors derive from an adult with an advanced solid tumor such as melanoma, head and neck, liver or kidney cancer.

The CDR3 DNA reads TGCAGTGCTAGCAAGGGGCCTGAAGCTTTCTTT. Its protein product is CSASKGPEAFF. The gene calls are TRBV20-1 and TRBJ1-1, with a weak D call TRBD1 (5 bases). Trimming took 3 bases from V and 6 from J, leaving 8 bases between them. This CDR3 is 11 amino acids long. Looked up from germline, CDR1 is DFQATT and CDR2 is SNEGSKA (reference sequence).

The chain recombines TRBV6-1 with TRBJ2-1; D call uncertain. CDR1 is MNHNS, CDR2 SASEGT, per germline. This CDR3 spans 16 amino acids. V was cut by 0 bases and J by 0 bases, with 9 bases left in between. The chain's CDR3 is CASSEARRASYNEQFF. CDR3 coding DNA: TGTGCCAGCAGTGAAGCGCGTAGGGCCTCCTACAATGAGCAGTTCTTC.

The chain has TRBV7-2 and TRBJ2-7; TRBD1 matches at 7 bases. Germline-derived CDR1 and CDR2 are SGHTA and FQGNSA. The CDR3 length is 13 residues. With V trimmed by 4 bases and J by 1 base, 1 base remained unmatched. The chain's CDR3 is CASSSGGSYEQYF. In DNA form, the CDR3 reads TGTGCCAGCAGCTCAGGGGGATCCTACGAGCAGTACTTC.

The chain employs TRBV27 and TRBJ2-2, with 9 bases lining up with TRBD1. Germline V gene data show CDR1 as MNHEY and CDR2 as SMNVEV (reference sequence). V trimming: 2 bases; J trimming: 0 bases; junction bases outside the gene matches: 1. This CDR3 is 16 amino acids long. This chain's CDR3 is CASSLRTGANTGELFF. Written as DNA, the CDR3 is TGTGCCAGCAGTTTACGGACAGGGGCGAACACCGGGGAGCTGTTTTTT.

This rearrangement joins TRBV6-6 to TRBJ2-5; D unclear. From germline, CDR1 is MNHNY and CDR2 SVGAGI (reference sequence). The CDR3 is 13 residues long. V lost 2 bases to trimming and J lost 7 bases, with 11 bases between them. CDR3 bases: TGTGCCAGCAGTTACGTGACCCCAGGGACCCAGTACTTC. Amino acids: CASSYVTPGTQYF.